The 4 T cell receptor beta chains given below trace back to one sample, sequenced in a study of T cell clonality in common variable immunodeficiency. Profiling relied on immunoSEQ multiplex PCR, and the TCRdb table lists in-frame clones only, not all of them. The sample holds roughly 51,000 clones, and no clone turns up only once. Sequencing input: peripheral blood mononuclear cells. Every receptor here comes from a person aged 18-70 years in good health.

This clone was seen ten or more times. The CDR3 end is not reached by the read, which stops 3 residues before it; the germline J gene fills it in. V is TRBV7-9 and J is TRBJ1-1; a possible D gene is TRBD1 (5 bases). CDR3 length: 13 amino acids. The germline V gene has CDR1 SEHNR and CDR2 FQNEAQ (reference sequence). V gave up 8 bases and J gave up 6 bases, with 16 bases separating them. The CDR3 bases that were read are TGTGCCAGCGACGACAGTCCCAAGGCTGAA. It is translated as CASDDSPKAE. The full CDR3 protein reads CASDDSPKAEAFF.

As regards this clone: The read finishes 3 residues shy of the CDR3 end, and the germline J gene is used to complete it. This chain joins TRBV13 and TRBJ2-7; D is possibly TRBD1 (7 bases). Germline lookup yields CDR1 PRHDT and CDR2 FYEKMQ (reference sequence). The CDR3 spans 14 residues. Trimming removed 2 bases at V and 2 bases at J, with 10 bases between. The CDR3 bases that were read are TGTGCCAGCAGCTTACAGGGGGGACCCTACGAG. Amino acids: CASSLQGGPYE. The CDR3 in its entirety is CASSLQGGPYEQYF.

This clone was counted at least ten times. The sequenced fragment ends 3 residues before the CDR3 boundary, so the rest is inferred from the germline J gene. The chain combines TRBV4-2 with TRBJ1-6, with 8 bases lining up with TRBD1. CDR1 is LGHNA and CDR2 is YNFKEQ in the germline V gene. This CDR3 region has 14 residues. CDR3 DNA (partial): TGTGCCAGCAGCCCCCCCGAGGACAGGGCGCCC. It specifies CASSPPEDRAP. The CDR3 reads in full as CASSPPEDRAPLHF.

This clone was found many times. Sequencing ends 3 residues short of the CDR3 end; the germline J gene provides the rest. V gene TRBV14 combines with J gene TRBJ1-1; D is uncertain. The CDR3 has 13 residues. CDR1 and CDR2 (germline): SGHDN, FVKESK. Trimming took off 1 base at V and 6 bases at J, with 9 bases between the two ends. CDR3 bases read: TGTGCCAGCAGCCAAGTGACTTGGGCTGAA. It yields the protein CASSQVTWAE. The entire CDR3 is CASSQVTWAEAFF.